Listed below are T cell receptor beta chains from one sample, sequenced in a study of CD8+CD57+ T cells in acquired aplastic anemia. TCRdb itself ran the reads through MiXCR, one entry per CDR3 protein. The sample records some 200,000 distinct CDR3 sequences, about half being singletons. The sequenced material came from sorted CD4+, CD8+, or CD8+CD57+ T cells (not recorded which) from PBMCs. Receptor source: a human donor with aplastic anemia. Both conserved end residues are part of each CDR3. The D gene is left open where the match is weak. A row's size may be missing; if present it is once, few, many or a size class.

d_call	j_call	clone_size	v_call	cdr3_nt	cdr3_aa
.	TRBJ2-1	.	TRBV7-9	TGTGCCAGCAGCGTCCGGTGGTACAATGAGCAGTTCTTC	CASSVRWYNEQFF
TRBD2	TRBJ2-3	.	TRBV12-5	TGTGCTAGTGGTCCGATGGGGACTAACACAGATACGCAGTATTTT	CASGPMGTNTDTQYF
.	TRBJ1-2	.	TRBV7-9	TGTGCCAGCAGCTCCCCCCGGGAGGGGCGAAAATGGGGCTACACCTTC	CASSSPREGRKWGYTF
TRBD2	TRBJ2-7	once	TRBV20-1	TGCAGTGCTAGAACTAGGCTAGCGGGGAGCAATGAGCAGTACTTC	CSARTRLAGSNEQYF
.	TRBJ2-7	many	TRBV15	TGTGCCACCAGCAGAGCCCGGACAGCATACGAGCAGTACTTC	CATSRARTAYEQYF
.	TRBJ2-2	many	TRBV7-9	TGTGCCAGCGCGCGGGGTGACACCGGGGAGCTGTTTTTT	CASARGDTGELFF
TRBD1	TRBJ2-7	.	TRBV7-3	TGTGCCAGCAGCACCATGGGACAGTTCGACGAGCAGTACTTC	CASSTMGQFDEQYF
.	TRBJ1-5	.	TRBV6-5	TGTGCCAGCAGCCCGGGGGGGGTCGAGAATCAGCCCCAGCATTTT	CASSPGGVENQPQHF
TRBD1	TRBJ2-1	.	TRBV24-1	TGTGCCACCAGTGTCCCGGGACAGTTCTACAATGAGCAGTTCTTC	CATSVPGQFYNEQFF
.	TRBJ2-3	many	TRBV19	TGTGCCACCCGAGAGACCGGGACTCCTACAGATACGCAGTATTTT	CATRETGTPTDTQYF
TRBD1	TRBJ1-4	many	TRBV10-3	TGTGCCATCAGTGACAGCCTAGGGACAGGGGGAGAAAAACTGTTTTTT	CAISDSLGTGGEKLFF
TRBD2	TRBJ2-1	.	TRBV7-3	TGTGCCAGCAGCTTCTCGTGGAGCGGGACGCGGGAGGCCGATGAGCAGTTCTTC	CASSFSWSGTREADEQFF
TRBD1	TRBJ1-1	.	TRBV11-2	TGTGCCACCAGCAGGGACAGGGTGACTGAAGCTTTCTTT	CATSRDRVTEAFF
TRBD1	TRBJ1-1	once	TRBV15	TGTGCCACCAGCAGCCAAGTGGGGACAGGAGGCACTGAAGCTTTCTTT	CATSSQVGTGGTEAFF
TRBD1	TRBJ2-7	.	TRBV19	TGTGCCAGCAGTTCTCCCAACCCCGGGACAGACTCCTACGAGCAGTACTTC	CASSSPNPGTDSYEQYF